The present T cell receptor (beta chain) was sequenced within a study of beta chain features in type 1 diabetes. In the study overall: Across the samples, roughly 98,000,000 sorted cells were examined in total. General study findings and limits: Researchers could not determine here whether HLA type influences TCRB rearrangement. Shortening of TCRB CDR3s, moderate but significant, appeared in all four CD4+ subsets of Type 1 diabetes patients.

Expressed TCRB transcripts were sequenced, since all the RNA that had been isolated was reverse transcribed. Libraries were prepared by immunoSEQ multiplex PCR; TCRdb keeps only in-frame clonotypes and omits some of them. The top ten hold approximately 0.017% of the sample, which has approximately 250,000 clones, roughly 10% seen once. With regard to this clone: Its antigen is undetermined.

Trimming removed 4 bases at V and 0 bases at J, with 17 bases between. The CDR3 has 17 residues. Germline CDR1 reads SGHDN; CDR2 reads FVKESK. The sample was naive CD4+ T cells from blood. This receptor was obtained from a man aged 25-45 years with type 1 diabetes. The chain combines TRBV14 with TRBJ2-3; D possibly corresponds to TRBD2 (6 bases). The DNA of the CDR3 is TGTGCCAGCAGCCGTGGGACTGCCCTGGGGAGCACAGATACGCAGTATTTT. Protein sequence: CASSRGTALGSTDTQYF.